Below, 11 T cell receptor beta chains from the same sample are listed, as sequenced in a study of CD8 T cells in Susac syndrome. A quantity of about 0.45 to 1 ug RNA underwent reverse transcription using random hexamers. TCRdb reprocessed the immunoSEQ multiplex PCR reads via MiXCR and lists one record per CDR3 protein. The sample consists of some 400,000 distinct CDR3 sequences, 85% to 90% of them appearing once. Sequenced input: CD8+ T cells from PBMCs. The source is a human donor with multiple sclerosis.

This chain uses TRBV11-2 with TRBJ2-7; D is ambiguous. From germline, CDR1 is SGHAT and CDR2 FQNNGV. The CDR3 covers 15 residues. Deletions cut 1 base from V and 5 bases from J, with 15 bases between. CDR3 region: CASSLGLTFGHEQYF. The CDR3 DNA sequence: TGTGCCAGCAGCTTAGGCCTGACATTCGGGCACGAGCAGTACTTC.

The rearrangement uses TRBV12-3 or TRBV12-4 and TRBJ2-3, with 11 bases matching TRBD1. The CDR3 is 17 amino acids. V lost 5 bases and J lost 4; bases outside the gene matches: 11. The DNA of the CDR3 is TGTGCCAGCAGTATAAACCGGGACAGGGGGGAGTCAGATACGCAGTATTTT. Its translation: CASSINRDRGESDTQYF.

The V and J genes are TRBV7-2 and TRBJ2-7, with TRBD1 as a possible D gene (5 bases). This CDR3 spans 13 amino acids. The V gene's germline CDR1 is SGHTA and CDR2 FQGNSA. V was clipped by 4 bases and J by 3 bases, with 10 bases between them. CDR3: CASSSVTDYEQYF. CDR3 sequence (DNA): TGTGCCAGCAGCTCAGTGACAGACTACGAGCAGTACTTC. Based on the CDR3 plus reference TRBV7-2 and TRBJ2-7, the full variable domain is GAGVSQSPSNKVTEKGKDVELRCDPISGHTALYWYRQSLGQGLEFLIYFQGNSAPDKSGLPSDRFSAERTGGSVSTLTIQRTQQEDSAVYLCASSSVTDYEQYFGPGTRLTVT.

The V call is TRBV2, the J call TRBJ2-7, with 7 bases that match TRBD1. Losses at the gene ends were 10 bases for V and 0 bases for J; bases not matched to a gene: 12. CDR3 size: 15 residues. Germline V gene sequence: CDR1 SNHLY, CDR2 FYNNEI. The CDR3 DNA reads TGTGCCACCATCTCTGTACGGGACAGCTCCTACGAGCAGTACTTC. It codes for CATISVRDSSYEQYF.

V usage is TRBV5-1 and J usage is TRBJ1-1; no firm D call. The CDR3 is 15 amino acids. V lost 1 base and J lost 4, with 14 bases in between. Germline loops: CDR1 SGHRS, CDR2 YFSETQ. The CDR3 coding sequence is TGCGCCAGCAGCTTGCTGTCCGGGATTCTCACTGAAGCTTTCTTT. It is translated as CASSLLSGILTEAFF.

The J gene is TRBJ1-1, the V gene TRBV7-3; tentative D call: TRBD1 (5 bases). With 1 base removed from V and 10 bases from J, the gap between germline ends came to 16 bases. CDR3 length: 14 residues. Germline V gives CDR1 SGHTA, CDR2 FQGTGA. The CDR3 sequence is CASSLIRGANPAFF. The CDR3 coding sequence is TGTGCCAGCAGCTTAATTAGGGGAGCAAATCCAGCTTTCTTT.

CDR3 amino acids: CASSWLAGGPGENIQYF. For the CDR3, the DNA is TGTGCCAGCAGTTGGCTAGCGGGAGGGCCAGGGGAAAACATTCAGTACTTC. The chain is built from TRBV6-5 and TRBJ2-4; 12 bases map to TRBD2. The ends lost 4 bases at V and 5 bases at J; junction bases unmatched: 9. The CDR3 is 17 residues long. Germline V gene sequence: CDR1 MNHEY, CDR2 SVGAGI.

This chain links TRBV7-9 with TRBJ1-2; D gene ambiguous. Trimming took off 8 bases at V and 0 bases at J, with 10 bases between the two ends. This CDR3 region has 13 residues. Germline V gives CDR1 SEHNR, CDR2 FQNEAQ (reference sequence). The CDR3 DNA sequence: TGTGCCAGCGGGCCAGCTTCTAACTATGGCTACACCTTC. Protein product: CASGPASNYGYTF.

This clonotype was recorded once. This rearrangement joins TRBV6-5 to TRBJ2-1; TRBD2 aligns across 8 bases. CDR1 MNHEY and CDR2 SVGAGI come from the germline V gene. J lost 4 bases, V lost 4 bases, and 6 bases had no gene match. The CDR3 has 15 residues. In DNA, the CDR3 is TGTGCCAGCAGTTCGGGGGGGCCGGGGTACAATGAGCAGTTCTTC. Translated: CASSSGGPGYNEQFF.

This clonotype has just one count. The rearrangement uses TRBV30 and TRBJ2-1; D could derive from TRBD1 or TRBD2 (5 bases each). This CDR3 comprises 13 residues. With 6 bases removed from V and 9 bases from J, the gap between germline ends came to 18 bases. CDR1 is GTSNPN, CDR2 SVGIG, per germline (reference sequence). The CDR3 region has the DNA TGTGCCTGCATGGGGGAAAAGGGGACTGAGCAGTTCTTC. It specifies CACMGEKGTEQFF.

The chain couples TRBV21-1 to TRBJ2-3; the table gives TRBD1 as D, unverified against the DNA. TRBV21-1 is listed as a pseudogene. The CDR3 runs to 15 residues. CDR3: CASSSGQGESDTQYF. The CDR3 nucleotides read TGTGCCAGCAGCTCCGGACAGGGGGAATCAGATACGCAGTATTTT.